The T cell receptor delta chain under discussion was sequenced for a study of gamma-delta chains in newborns, infants, children. Study information: Innate gammadelta T cells reportedly expand polyclonally right after birth, driven by microbial exposure, per the title.

TCRdb reanalysed the reads with CATT. The sample has 870 or so delta-chain clones; more than 1.5% are singletons. CDR3 length: 19 residues. Germline V gene sequence: CDR1 TSWWSYY, CDR2 QGS. In its sample, this clone was seen a few times. A far larger clone is only one base removed, so a read error is likely. The identical CDR3 is also encoded by other nucleotide sequences in the sample. Input material: blood. The TCR was taken from a child in good health. The V call is TRDV1, the J call TRDJ1; the D gene could be TRDD2 or TRDD3 (6 bases each). CDR3 sequence: CALGELLLRGDLYTDKLIF. Written as DNA, the CDR3 is TGTGCTCTTGGGGAACTTCTCCTACGAGGGGATCTCTACACTGATAAACTCATCTTT.